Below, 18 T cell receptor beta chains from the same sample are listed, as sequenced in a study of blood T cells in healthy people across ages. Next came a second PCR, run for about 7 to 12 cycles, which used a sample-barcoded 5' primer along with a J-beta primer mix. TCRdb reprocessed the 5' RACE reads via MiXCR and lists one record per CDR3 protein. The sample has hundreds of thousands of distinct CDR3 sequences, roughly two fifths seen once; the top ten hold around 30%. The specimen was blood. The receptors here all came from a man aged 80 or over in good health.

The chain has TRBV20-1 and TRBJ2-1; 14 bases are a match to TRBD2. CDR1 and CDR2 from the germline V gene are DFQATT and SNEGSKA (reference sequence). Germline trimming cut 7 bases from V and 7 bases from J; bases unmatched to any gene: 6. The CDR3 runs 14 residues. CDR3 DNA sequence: TGCAGTGGCAAGACTAGCGGGAGGGCGAATGAGCAGTTCTTC. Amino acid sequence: CSGKTSGRANEQFF.

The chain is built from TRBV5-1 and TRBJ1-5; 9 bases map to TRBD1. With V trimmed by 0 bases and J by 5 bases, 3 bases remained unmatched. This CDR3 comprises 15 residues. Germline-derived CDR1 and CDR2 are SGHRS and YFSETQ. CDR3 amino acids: CASSLGGDRDQPQHF. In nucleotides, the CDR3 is TGCGCCAGCAGCTTGGGGGGGGACAGGGATCAGCCCCAGCATTTT.

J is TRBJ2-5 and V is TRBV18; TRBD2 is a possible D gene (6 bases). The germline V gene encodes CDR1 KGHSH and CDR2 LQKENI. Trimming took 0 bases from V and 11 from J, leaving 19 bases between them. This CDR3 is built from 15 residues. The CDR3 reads CASSPPGVGSGEQYF. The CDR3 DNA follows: TGTGCCAGCTCACCACCGGGAGTGGGGTCGGGGGAGCAGTACTTC.

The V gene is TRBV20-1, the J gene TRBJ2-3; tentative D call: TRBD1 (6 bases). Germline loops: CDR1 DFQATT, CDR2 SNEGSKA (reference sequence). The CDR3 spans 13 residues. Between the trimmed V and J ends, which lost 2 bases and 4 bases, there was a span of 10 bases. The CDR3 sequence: CSARLTGPDTQYF. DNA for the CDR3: TGCAGTGCTAGACTCACAGGGCCAGATACGCAGTATTTT.

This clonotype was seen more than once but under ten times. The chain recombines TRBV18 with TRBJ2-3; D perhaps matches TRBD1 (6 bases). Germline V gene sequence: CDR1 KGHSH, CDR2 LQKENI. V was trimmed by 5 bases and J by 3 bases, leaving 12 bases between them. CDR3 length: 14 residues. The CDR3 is CASSIQGTTDTQYF. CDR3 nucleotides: TGTGCCAGCTCAATACAGGGAACAACAGATACGCAGTATTTT.

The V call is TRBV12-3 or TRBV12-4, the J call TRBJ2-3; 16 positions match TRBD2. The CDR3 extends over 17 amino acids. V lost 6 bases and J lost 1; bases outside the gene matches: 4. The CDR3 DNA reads TGTGCCAGCAGCCCCGGGACTAGCGGGGGGGGCACAGATACGCAGTATTTT. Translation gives CASSPGTSGGGTDTQYF.

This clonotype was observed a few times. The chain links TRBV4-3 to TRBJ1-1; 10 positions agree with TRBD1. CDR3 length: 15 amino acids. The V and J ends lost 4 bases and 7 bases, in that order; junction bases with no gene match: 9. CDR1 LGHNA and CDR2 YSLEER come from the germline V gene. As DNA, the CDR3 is TGCGCCAGCAGCCGAGACGGGACAGGGGAGGATGAAGCTTTCTTT. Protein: CASSRDGTGEDEAFF.

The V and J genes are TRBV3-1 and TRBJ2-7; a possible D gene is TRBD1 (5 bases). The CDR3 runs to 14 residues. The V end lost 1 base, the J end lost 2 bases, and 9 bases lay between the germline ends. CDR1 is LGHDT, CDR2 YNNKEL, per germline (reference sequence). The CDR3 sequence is CASSQAGPPYEQYF. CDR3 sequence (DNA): TGTGCCAGCAGCCAAGCAGGGCCTCCCTACGAGCAGTACTTC.

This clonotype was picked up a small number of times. This chain's CDR3 is CASSLGFGVTTETQYF. The CDR3 nucleotides read TGTGCCAGCAGCCTTGGATTTGGGGTTACAACGGAGACCCAGTACTTC. The chain carries TRBV7-2 and TRBJ2-5; no definite D call. The CDR3 is 16 amino acids. Germline V CDR1 and CDR2: SGHTA, FQGNSA. With 5 bases removed from V and 5 bases from J, the gap between germline ends came to 21 bases. Drawing the rest from reference TRBV7-2 and TRBJ2-5, the complete variable domain is GAGVSQSPSNKVTEKGKDVELRCDPISGHTALYWYRQSLGQGLEFLIYFQGNSAPDKSGLPSDRFSAERTGGSVSTLTIQRTQQEDSAVYLCASSLGFGVTTETQYFGPGTRLLVL.

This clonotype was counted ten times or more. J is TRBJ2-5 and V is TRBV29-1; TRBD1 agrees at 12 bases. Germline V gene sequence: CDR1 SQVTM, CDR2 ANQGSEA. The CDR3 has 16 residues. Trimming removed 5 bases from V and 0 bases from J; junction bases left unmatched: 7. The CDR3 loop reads CSVRDRGRSYQETQYF. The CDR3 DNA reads TGCAGCGTTAGGGACAGGGGGCGAAGTTACCAAGAGACCCAGTACTTC.

CDR3: CASSLLDRAVDTQYF. As DNA, the CDR3 is TGTGCCAGCAGCTTATTAGACAGAGCGGTAGATACGCAGTATTTT. The chain uses TRBV7-2 and TRBJ2-3; either TRBD1 or TRBD2 may fit D (5 bases each). The CDR3 loop spans 15 amino acids. Trimming removed 2 bases at V and 5 bases at J, with 14 bases between. Germline assignment: CDR1 SGHTA and CDR2 FQGNSA.

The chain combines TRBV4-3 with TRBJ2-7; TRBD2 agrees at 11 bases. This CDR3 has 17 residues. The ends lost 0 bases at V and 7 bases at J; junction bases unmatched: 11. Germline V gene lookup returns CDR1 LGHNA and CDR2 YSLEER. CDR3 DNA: TGCGCCAGCAGCCAAGATCATAGCGGGAGGGCCTGGAATGAGCAGTACTTC. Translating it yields CASSQDHSGRAWNEQYF.

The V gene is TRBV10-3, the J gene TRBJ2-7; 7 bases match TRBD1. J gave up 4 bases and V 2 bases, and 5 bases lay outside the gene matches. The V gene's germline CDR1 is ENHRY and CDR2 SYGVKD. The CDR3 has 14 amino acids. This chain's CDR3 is CAISEPDREYEQYF. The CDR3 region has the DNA TGTGCCATCAGTGAGCCTGACAGGGAATACGAGCAGTACTTC.

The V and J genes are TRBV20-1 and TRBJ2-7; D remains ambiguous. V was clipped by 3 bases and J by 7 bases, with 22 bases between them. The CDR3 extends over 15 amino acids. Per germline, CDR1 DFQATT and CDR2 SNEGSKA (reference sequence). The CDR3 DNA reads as TGCAGTGCTAGTCCCCCCAGGATCGCCTACAATGAGCAGTACTTC. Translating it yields CSASPPRIAYNEQYF.

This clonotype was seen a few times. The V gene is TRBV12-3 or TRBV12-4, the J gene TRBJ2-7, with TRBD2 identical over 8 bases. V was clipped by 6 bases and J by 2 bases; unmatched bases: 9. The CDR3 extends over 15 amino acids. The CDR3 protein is CASRQSGGNPYEQYF. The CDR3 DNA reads TGTGCCAGCAGACAAAGCGGGGGCAACCCCTACGAGCAGTACTTC.

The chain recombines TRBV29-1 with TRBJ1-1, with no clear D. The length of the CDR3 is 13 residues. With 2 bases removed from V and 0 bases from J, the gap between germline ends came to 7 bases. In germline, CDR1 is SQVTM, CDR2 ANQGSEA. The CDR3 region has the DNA TGCAGCGTTGAAAGAGACATGAACACTGAAGCTTTCTTT. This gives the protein CSVERDMNTEAFF.

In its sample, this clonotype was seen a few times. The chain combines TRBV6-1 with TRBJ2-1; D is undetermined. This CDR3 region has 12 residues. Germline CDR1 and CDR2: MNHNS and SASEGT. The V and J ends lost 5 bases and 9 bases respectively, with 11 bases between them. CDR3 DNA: TGTGCCAGCAGTTATTCAGGATTTGAGCAGTTCTTC. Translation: CASSYSGFEQFF.

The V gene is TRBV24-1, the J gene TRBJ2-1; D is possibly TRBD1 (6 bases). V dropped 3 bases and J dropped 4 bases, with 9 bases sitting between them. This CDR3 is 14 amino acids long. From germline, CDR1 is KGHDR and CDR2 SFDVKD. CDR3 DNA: TGTGCCACCAGTGATCCCGGACAGTACAATGAGCAGTTCTTC. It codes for CATSDPGQYNEQFF.